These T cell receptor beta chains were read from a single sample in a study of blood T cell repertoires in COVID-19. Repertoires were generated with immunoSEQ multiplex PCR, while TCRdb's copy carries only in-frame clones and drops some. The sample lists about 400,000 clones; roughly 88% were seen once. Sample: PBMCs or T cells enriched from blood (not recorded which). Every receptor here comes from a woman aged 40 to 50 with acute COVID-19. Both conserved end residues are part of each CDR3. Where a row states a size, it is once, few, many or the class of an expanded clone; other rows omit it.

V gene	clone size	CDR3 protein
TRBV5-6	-	CASSLKRGAAIQYF
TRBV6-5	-	CASRGNTGELFF
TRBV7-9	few	CASSPTVLGSPLHF
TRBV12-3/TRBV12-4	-	CASSLSLGDEQFF
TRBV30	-	CAWSTLTEPLHF
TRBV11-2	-	CASSYGETQYF
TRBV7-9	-	CASSPKADEQFF
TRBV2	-	CASSESGRSTEAFF
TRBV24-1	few	CATSGLAGTGELFF
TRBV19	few	CASSINRGRINEKLFF
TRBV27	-	CASSSIRTGHQLGREGIYGYTF
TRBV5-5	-	CASSLVQGADTQYF
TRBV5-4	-	CASSHPQVNGYTF
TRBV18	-	CASSYREGETQYF
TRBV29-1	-	CSVEDLRGGMENTEAFF
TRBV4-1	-	CASSQVSLGPTDTQYF
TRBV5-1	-	CASSGTGGSYEQYF
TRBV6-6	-	CASSYSGQDGNTIYF
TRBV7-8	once	CASSLGGTGYNEQFF
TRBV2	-	CASSEAGVGQGWDEQYF
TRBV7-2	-	CASSLGQTSNQPQHF
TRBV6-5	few	CASRISGGPGNTIYF
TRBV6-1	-	CASSEGTAEAFF
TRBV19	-	CASSKTEAEAFF
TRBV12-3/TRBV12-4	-	CASSFEINYGYTF
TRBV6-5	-	CASSLTGGLPYEQYF
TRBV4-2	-	CASSQVGGAVNEQFF
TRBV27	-	CASSRTGKNTGELFF